One sample yielded the 6 T cell receptor beta chains listed below, sequenced in a study of cytomegalovirus exposure and HLA in healthy donors. Sequencing was performed with immunoSEQ multiplex PCR; in TCRdb, only in-frame clones are kept and a portion is missing. The sample contains under 110,000 clones, less than 90% of which appear only once. The specimen sequenced was PBMCs. Source of these receptors: a young woman in good health and CMV-seropositive.

This rearrangement joins TRBV19 to TRBJ2-7, with TRBD1 as a possible D gene (6 bases). CDR1 is LNHDA, CDR2 SQIVND, per germline (reference sequence). Trimming stripped 6 bases from V and 2 bases from J, with 14 bases between. This CDR3 has 14 amino acids. This CDR3 reads CASRDRTAAYEQYF. CDR3 bases: TGTGCCAGTAGAGATCGGACAGCCGCCTACGAGCAGTACTTC.

The V gene is TRBV29-1, the J gene TRBJ2-7, with 10 bases identical to TRBD2. The trim removed 7 bases at V and 1 base at J, leaving 10 bases unmatched. Germline lookup yields CDR1 SQVTM and CDR2 ANQGSEA. There are 15 residues in the CDR3. CDR3 residues: CSAGPTSGASYEQYF. The CDR3 DNA sequence: TGCAGCGCCGGACCCACTAGCGGGGCGTCCTACGAGCAGTACTTC.

The rearrangement uses TRBV7-8 and TRBJ2-7; the match to TRBD1 covers 7 bases. From germline, CDR1 is SGHVS and CDR2 FQNEAQ. The CDR3 extends over 18 amino acids. The ends lost 5 bases at V and 7 bases at J; junction bases unmatched: 23. This CDR3 is CASSAGGTGTADLVEQYV. In DNA form, the CDR3 reads TGTGCCAGCAGCGCAGGGGGAACCGGGACAGCGGACTTGGTTGAGCAGTACGTC.

The table lists this clone with a few counts. This sequence joins TRBV7-2 and TRBJ2-7; possible D gene TRBD1, 6 bases. Germline CDR1 SGHTA, CDR2 FQGNSA. There are 14 residues in the CDR3. The V gene lost 2 bases and the J gene lost 5 bases, with 13 bases spanning the gap. CDR3 sequence reads: CASSLSQGWHEQYF. CDR3 DNA: TGTGCCAGCAGCTTATCACAGGGATGGCACGAGCAGTACTTC.

J is TRBJ2-7 and V is TRBV28, with D perhaps TRBD2 (7 bases). The germline CDR1 and CDR2 sequences are MDHEN and SYDVKM. This CDR3 has 15 residues. V lost 6 bases and J 1 base, leaving 16 bases between the germline ends. The CDR3 DNA follows: TGTGCCAGCAGACCGAGGGGGGGGACTTCCTACGAGCAGTACTTC. It yields the protein CASRPRGGTSYEQYF.

DNA for the CDR3: TGTGCCATCAGTGAGTCTGCGGGGGGCGGGTATGAGCAGTTCTTC. Translating it yields CAISESAGGGYEQFF. The chain employs TRBV10-3 and TRBJ2-1; TRBD2 matches at 8 bases. J lost 8 bases, V lost 0 bases, and 6 bases had no gene match. Germline V CDR1 and CDR2: ENHRY, SYGVKD. This CDR3 has 15 residues.